This TCR beta chain is from a study of blood T cell repertoires in COVID-19. Study context: The United States, Italy and Spain were the sources of the acute and convalescent COVID-19 samples.

The V and J ends lost 0 bases and 3 bases, in that order; junction bases with no gene match: 4. In germline, CDR1 is ENHRY, CDR2 SYGVKD. The CDR3 runs 16 residues. Some clones are missing from TCRdb's copy, which holds only in-frame ones; the method was immunoSEQ multiplex PCR. The sample includes 150,000 to 200,000 clones, approximately 89% of them seen just once. The source is an older man with acute or convalescent COVID-19. The sample was peripheral blood. The rearrangement joins TRBV10-3 to TRBJ2-2; 7 nucleotides align to TRBD2. In nucleotides, the CDR3 is TGTGCCATCAGTGAGTCCCCAGCGGGGCACACCGGGGAGCTGTTTTTT. Translating gives CAISESPAGHTGELFF.